These 25 T cell receptor beta chains originate from one sample sequenced in a study of T cell changes during pregnancy in multiple sclerosis. Assay used: immunoSEQ multiplex PCR; TCRdb lists only in-frame clones, some missing. Among roughly 56,000 clones listed, approximately 88% were seen once. The sample here was peripheral blood, taken in the first trimester of pregnancy. Source of these receptors: a female donor with multiple sclerosis, enrolled in a pregnancy study.

CDR3 in DNA: TGTGCCAGTAGTTTTGGGACAGGGGGCACAGGCTACACCTTC. It encodes CASSFGTGGTGYTF. The chain carries TRBV19 and TRBJ1-2; 12 bases map to TRBD1. This CDR3 region has 14 residues. V lost 5 bases, J lost 8 bases, and 6 bases stayed unmatched. Germline V gene lookup returns CDR1 LNHDA and CDR2 SQIVND (reference sequence).

The chain uses TRBV30 and TRBJ1-1; TRBD1 aligns across 10 bases. Germline CDR1 is GTSNPN and CDR2 is SVGIG (reference sequence). The trim removed 4 bases at V and 6 bases at J, leaving 8 bases unmatched. This CDR3 contains 14 residues. CDR3 nucleotide sequence: TGTGCCTGGAAGGGACAGGGGAGTCGGGCTGAAGCTTTCTTT. Translated: CAWKGQGSRAEAFF.

The gene calls are TRBV7-9 and TRBJ2-1; TRBD1 aligns across 7 bases. Germline loops: CDR1 SEHNR, CDR2 FQNEAQ (reference sequence). V trimming: 4 bases; J trimming: 0 bases; junction bases outside the gene matches: 6. This CDR3 contains 16 residues. The CDR3 region is CASSSKTGSSYNEQFF. The CDR3 region has the DNA TGTGCCAGCAGCTCCAAGACAGGGAGCTCCTACAATGAGCAGTTCTTC.

The sample holds a few counts of this clone. CDR3 nucleotides: TGCGCCAGCAGCCAAGAGCCGGATCAGCCCCAGCATTTT. Encoded protein: CASSQEPDQPQHF. This rearrangement joins TRBV4-3 to TRBJ1-5; the D is unclear. Germline V lookup: CDR1 LGHNA, CDR2 YSLEER. The V end lost 0 bases, the J end lost 5 bases, and 5 bases lay between the germline ends. The CDR3 sequence is 13 residues long.

The chain links TRBV18 to TRBJ2-5; D is unresolved. The CDR3 extends over 14 amino acids. V lost 2 bases and J lost 3, with 10 bases in between. Per the germline V gene, CDR1 is KGHSH and CDR2 is LQKENI. This CDR3 is CASSPVAEKETQYF. DNA of the CDR3: TGTGCCAGCTCACCAGTGGCCGAAAAAGAGACCCAGTACTTC.

The V call is TRBV7-9, the J call TRBJ1-1; perhaps TRBD1 as D (5 bases). The CDR3 spans 14 residues. Between the trimmed V and J ends, which lost 5 bases and 7 bases, there was a span of 17 bases. The germline V gene has CDR1 SEHNR and CDR2 FQNEAQ (reference sequence). CDR3 sequence reads: CASSPGLGLDEAFF. In DNA form, the CDR3 reads TGTGCCAGCAGCCCAGGGTTGGGGCTCGATGAAGCTTTCTTT. Supplemented by reference TRBV7-9 and TRBJ1-1, the full variable domain reads DTGVSQNPRHKITKRGQNVTFRCDPISEHNRLYWYRQTLGQGPEFLTYFQNEAQLEKSRLLSDRFSAERPKGSFSTLEIQRTEQGDSAMYLCASSPGLGLDEAFFGQGTRLTVV.

The rearrangement joins TRBV27 to TRBJ1-2; a possible D gene is TRBD1 (5 bases). The V end lost 0 bases, the J end lost 4 bases, and 12 bases lay between the germline ends. The germline CDR1 and CDR2 sequences are MNHEY and SMNVEV (reference sequence). This CDR3 spans 15 amino acids. The CDR3 DNA reads TGTGCCAGCAGTTTATCCCCGGGGGGAGTCTATGGCTACACCTTC. It encodes CASSLSPGGVYGYTF.

The chain employs TRBV30 and TRBJ2-2; 13 nucleotides align to TRBD2. V lost 3 bases, J lost 6 bases, and 13 bases stayed unmatched. CDR1 is GTSNPN and CDR2 is SVGIG in the germline V gene (reference sequence). This CDR3 has 18 amino acids. CDR3 DNA sequence: TGTGCCTGGAGCGTGTTAAGGACTAGCGGGAGTGGGTCCGGGGAGCTGTTTTTT. Amino acid sequence: CAWSVLRTSGSGSGELFF. Filled out from reference TRBV30 and TRBJ2-2, the complete variable domain reads SQTIHQWPATLVQPVGSPLSLECTVEGTSNPNLYWYRQAAGRGLQLLFYSVGIGQISSEVPQNLSASRPQDRQFILSSKKLLLSDSGFYLCAWSVLRTSGSGSGELFFGEGSRLTVL.

This rearrangement joins TRBV4-1 to TRBJ2-7; 12 bases are shared with TRBD1. Germline loops: CDR1 MGHRA, CDR2 YSYEKL. After removal of 3 bases from V and 7 bases from J, the junction contained 7 bases not matched to a gene. The CDR3 length is 15 residues. CDR3 sequence (DNA): TGCGCCAGCAGCCACCCGGGACAGGGGGCTCGGGAGCAGTACTTC. This gives the protein CASSHPGQGAREQYF.

This clone was detected only once. This sequence joins TRBV19 and TRBJ1-1; TRBD1 might be the D (6 bases). V was trimmed by 2 bases and J by 4 bases, leaving 11 bases between them. This CDR3 contains 14 residues. CDR1 is LNHDA, CDR2 SQIVND, per germline (reference sequence). CDR3 in amino acids: CASSITGSSTEAFF. In nucleotides, the CDR3 is TGTGCCAGTAGTATAACAGGGAGTAGCACTGAAGCTTTCTTT.

The chain links TRBV4-2 to TRBJ1-2; D ambiguous. V lost 0 bases to trimming and J lost 4 bases, with 9 bases between them. Germline V lookup: CDR1 LGHNA, CDR2 YNFKEQ. CDR3 length: 14 residues. The CDR3 coding sequence is TGTGCCAGCAGCCAAGAAACAGCTTCCTATGGCTACACCTTC. Translated: CASSQETASYGYTF.

This chain connects TRBV5-1 to TRBJ2-5; 10 bases agree with TRBD2. This CDR3 has 16 amino acids. The J segment lost 5 bases and the V segment lost 0 bases, leaving 7 bases of the junction unmatched. The germline CDR1 and CDR2 sequences are SGHRS and YFSETQ. The CDR3 bases are TGCGCCAGCAGCTTGGGTCTAGCGGGAGTGGGGGAGACCCAGTACTTC. Translating gives CASSLGLAGVGETQYF. The full variable domain, its missing parts supplied by reference TRBV5-1 and TRBJ2-5, is KAGVTQTPRYLIKTRGQQVTLSCSPISGHRSVSWYQQTPGQGLQFLFEYFSETQRNKGNFPGRFSGRQFSNSRSEMNVSTLELGDSALYLCASSLGLAGVGETQYFGPGTRLLVL.

The chain has TRBV6-1 and TRBJ2-7; D call uncertain. Trimming pared 5 bases from V and 3 bases from J, leaving 14 bases between. The V gene's germline CDR1 is MNHNS and CDR2 SASEGT. The length of the CDR3 is 14 residues. CDR3 protein: CASSTLTINYEQYF. DNA for the CDR3: TGTGCCAGCAGTACCTTGACAATTAACTACGAGCAGTACTTC.

This clone was detected once. The chain couples TRBV6-6 to TRBJ2-7; TRBD1 matches at 9 bases. Germline assignment: CDR1 MNHNY and CDR2 SVGAGI (reference sequence). V shed 5 bases and J 2 bases; nucleotides not matched to a gene: 4. CDR3 length equals 14 residues. The CDR3 sequence: CASSTGGPAYEQYF. The CDR3 nucleotides are TGTGCCAGCAGTACAGGGGGCCCAGCCTACGAGCAGTACTTC.

The chain joins TRBV6-4 to TRBJ1-2, with a possible D match to TRBD1 (5 bases). In germline, CDR1 is MRHNA, CDR2 SNTAGT. Trimming removed 0 bases from V and 8 bases from J, with 10 bases in between. The CDR3 sequence is 13 residues long. This CDR3 reads CASSDSRGSGYTF. The CDR3 nucleotides read TGTGCCAGCAGTGACTCACGGGGGTCGGGCTACACCTTC.

This clone has just a few counts. The chain employs TRBV12-5 and TRBJ2-1, with D possibly matching TRBD2 (8 bases). The CDR3 is 12 residues long. The V end lost 11 bases, the J end lost 8 bases, and 16 bases lay between the germline ends. Germline CDR1 and CDR2: LGHNT and FRNRAP. CDR3 bases: TGTGCTGCCAACGGGAGGGGGCATGAGCAGTTCTTC. This translates into CAANGRGHEQFF.

This clone was recorded once. The chain links TRBV6-6 to TRBJ1-4, with TRBD1 matching over 7 bases. CDR1 and CDR2 (germline): MNHNY, SVGAGI (reference sequence). The J segment lost 4 bases and the V segment lost 7 bases, leaving 12 bases of the junction unmatched. There are 16 residues in the CDR3. The CDR3 DNA sequence: TGTGCCAGCAATGAGGGGACAGTAGGGCTTAATGAAAAACTGTTTTTT. Its protein is CASNEGTVGLNEKLFF.

The rearrangement links TRBV5-1 to TRBJ2-5; TRBD1 agrees at 8 bases. Trimming removed 4 bases from V and 1 base from J; junction bases left unmatched: 3. The germline V gene has CDR1 SGHRS and CDR2 YFSETQ. The CDR3 covers 14 residues. The CDR3 bases are TGCGCCAGCAGCCTGACAGGGGCCCAAGAGACCCAGTACTTC. It codes for CASSLTGAQETQYF.

The chain links TRBV7-2 to TRBJ1-5, with TRBD1 matching 9 bases. Germline V gene data show CDR1 as SGHTA and CDR2 as FQGNSA. CDR3 length equals 15 residues. CDR3 residues: CRWDRAWGGNQPQHF. The CDR3 DNA is TGTCGGTGGGACAGGGCCTGGGGGGGCAATCAGCCCCAGCATTTT.

The sample holds many counts of this clone. This chain joins TRBV4-3 and TRBJ1-4; 8 positions match TRBD1. In germline, CDR1 is LGHNA, CDR2 YSLEER. The V gene end was trimmed by 1 base and the J gene end by 5 bases; junction bases not matched to a gene: 6. The CDR3 runs 16 residues. The CDR3 DNA is TGCGCCAGCAGCCAAGGGGCCGGGACAGGCAATGAAAAACTGTTTTTT. This sequence encodes CASSQGAGTGNEKLFF.

This chain connects TRBV30 to TRBJ1-4; D is perhaps TRBD1 (5 bases). V was cut by 4 bases and J by 5 bases, with 11 bases left in between. CDR1 GTSNPN and CDR2 SVGIG come from the germline V gene (reference sequence). CDR3 length: 13 residues. The CDR3 loop reads CAWTQGINEKLFF. In DNA, the CDR3 is TGTGCCTGGACCCAGGGTATCAATGAAAAACTGTTTTTT.

This chain joins TRBV10-2 and TRBJ2-3; TRBD2 agrees at 7 bases. V lost 8 bases, J lost 1 base, and 3 bases stayed unmatched. Germline loops: CDR1 WSHSY, CDR2 SAAADI. The CDR3 runs 13 residues. The CDR3 region has the DNA TGCGCCAGCCGGGGGGTTCGCACAGATACGCAGTATTTT. Translated, it gives CASRGVRTDTQYF.

The V and J genes are TRBV11-3 and TRBJ1-2; the D is unclear. Deletions cut 5 bases from V and 4 bases from J, with 8 bases between. Germline V gene sequence: CDR1 SGHNT, CDR2 YENEEA. The CDR3 covers 12 residues. The CDR3 coding sequence is TGTGCCAGCAGCGACGAGGGCTATGGCTACACCTTC. Its translation: CASSDEGYGYTF.

CDR3 coding DNA: TGTGCCTGGAGAGCTCGGGGGACTAGCGTCACCGGGGAGCTGTTTTTT. Amino acid sequence: CAWRARGTSVTGELFF. V is TRBV30 and J is TRBJ2-2; TRBD2 matches 10 bases. CDR1 and CDR2 (germline): GTSNPN, SVGIG (reference sequence). This CDR3 spans 16 amino acids. The V and J ends lost 3 bases and 4 bases, in that order; junction bases with no gene match: 8.

The rearrangement joins TRBV6-5 to TRBJ1-1, with 8 bases lining up with TRBD1. The ends lost 0 bases at V and 2 bases at J; junction bases unmatched: 5. Germline CDR1 is MNHEY and CDR2 is SVGAGI. CDR3 size: 16 residues. CDR3 in DNA: TGTGCCAGCAGTTACTCTCGTCCAGGGGGCAACACTGAAGCTTTCTTT. Its translation: CASSYSRPGGNTEAFF.